This TCR beta chain was captured in a study of shared clonotypes between healthy human individuals. A remark on this clone: Its antigen remains unidentified.

With 1 base removed from V and 0 bases from J, the gap between germline ends came to 10 bases. Germline lookup yields CDR1 SGHVS and CDR2 FQNEAQ. The CDR3 consists of 16 residues. Study conclusions and caveats: When naive CD4 clonotypes were compared across several donors, about 4.9% were shared. How much donors shared clonotypes was expected to be affected by sequencing depth.

TCRdb keeps only in-frame clones here, not all; method: immunoSEQ multiplex PCR. Among nearly 600,000 clones listed, about 95% were seen once. Naive CD8 cells comprised CD45RO-negative, CCR7-positively selected cells, excluding terminally differentiated effector memory CD45RA+ cells. The sample comprised naive CD8+ T cells sorted from blood. The rearrangement joins TRBV7-8 to TRBJ1-3; D remains unclear. The sequence derives from a woman aged 25 to 39 in good health. CDR3 DNA sequence: TGTGCCAGCAGCTTAGTTGCAGGATCCTCTGGAAACACCATATATTTT. As protein: CASSLVAGSSGNTIYF.